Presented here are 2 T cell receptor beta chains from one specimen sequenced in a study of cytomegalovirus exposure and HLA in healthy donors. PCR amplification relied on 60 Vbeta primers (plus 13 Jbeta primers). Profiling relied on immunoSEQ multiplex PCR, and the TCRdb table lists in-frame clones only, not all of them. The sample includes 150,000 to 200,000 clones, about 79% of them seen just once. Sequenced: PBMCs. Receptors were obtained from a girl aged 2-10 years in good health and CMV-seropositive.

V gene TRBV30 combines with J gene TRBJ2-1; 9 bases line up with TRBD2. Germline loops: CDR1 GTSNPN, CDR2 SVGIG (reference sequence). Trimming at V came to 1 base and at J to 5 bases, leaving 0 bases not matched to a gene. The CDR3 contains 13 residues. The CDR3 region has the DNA TGTGCCTGGAGTGGACTAGCGGACAATGAGCAGTTCTTC. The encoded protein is CAWSGLADNEQFF.

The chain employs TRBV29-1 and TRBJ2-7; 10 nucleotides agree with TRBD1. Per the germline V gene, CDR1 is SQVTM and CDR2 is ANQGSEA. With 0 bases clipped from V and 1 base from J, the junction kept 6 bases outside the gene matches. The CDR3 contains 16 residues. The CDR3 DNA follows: TGCAGCGTTGAAGATCCCTGGGACAGGGGATCCTACGAGCAGTACTTC. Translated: CSVEDPWDRGSYEQYF.